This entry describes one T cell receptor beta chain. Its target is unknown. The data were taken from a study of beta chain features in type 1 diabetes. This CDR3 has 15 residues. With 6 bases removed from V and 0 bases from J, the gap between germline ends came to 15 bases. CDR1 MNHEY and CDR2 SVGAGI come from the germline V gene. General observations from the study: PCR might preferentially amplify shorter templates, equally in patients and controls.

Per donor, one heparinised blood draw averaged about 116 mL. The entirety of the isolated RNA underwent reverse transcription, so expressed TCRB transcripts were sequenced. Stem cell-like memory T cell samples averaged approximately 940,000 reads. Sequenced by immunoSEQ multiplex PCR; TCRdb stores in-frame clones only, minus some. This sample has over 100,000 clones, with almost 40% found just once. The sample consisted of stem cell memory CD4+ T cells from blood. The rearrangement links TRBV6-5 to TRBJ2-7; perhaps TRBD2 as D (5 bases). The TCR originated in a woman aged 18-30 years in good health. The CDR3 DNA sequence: TGTGCCAGCAGCTCTATACGTAGCGTCTCCTACGAGCAGTACTTC. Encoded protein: CASSSIRSVSYEQYF.